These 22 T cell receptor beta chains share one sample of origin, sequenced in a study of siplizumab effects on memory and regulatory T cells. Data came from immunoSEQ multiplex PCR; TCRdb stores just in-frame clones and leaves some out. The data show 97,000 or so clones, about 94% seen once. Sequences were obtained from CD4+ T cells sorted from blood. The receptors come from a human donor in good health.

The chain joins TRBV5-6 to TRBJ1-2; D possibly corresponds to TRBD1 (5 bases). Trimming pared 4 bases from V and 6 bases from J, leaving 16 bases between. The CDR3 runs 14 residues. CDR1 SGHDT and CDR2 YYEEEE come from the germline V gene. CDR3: CASSRLTVLNGYTF. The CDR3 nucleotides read TGTGCCAGCAGCCGCCTGACAGTGTTGAATGGCTACACCTTC.

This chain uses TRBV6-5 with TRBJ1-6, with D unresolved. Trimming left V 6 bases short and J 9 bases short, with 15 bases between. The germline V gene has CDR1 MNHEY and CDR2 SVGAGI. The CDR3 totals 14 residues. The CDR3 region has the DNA TGTGCCAGCAGAACAGAAACCAGCGGTTCACCCCTCCACTTT. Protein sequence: CASRTETSGSPLHF.

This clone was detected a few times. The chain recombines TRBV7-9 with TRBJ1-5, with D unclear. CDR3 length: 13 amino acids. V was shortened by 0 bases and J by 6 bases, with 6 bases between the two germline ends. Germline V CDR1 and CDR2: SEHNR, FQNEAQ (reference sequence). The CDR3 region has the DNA TGTGCCAGCAGCTTAGCCGGGAGTCAGCCCCAGCATTTT. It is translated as CASSLAGSQPQHF.

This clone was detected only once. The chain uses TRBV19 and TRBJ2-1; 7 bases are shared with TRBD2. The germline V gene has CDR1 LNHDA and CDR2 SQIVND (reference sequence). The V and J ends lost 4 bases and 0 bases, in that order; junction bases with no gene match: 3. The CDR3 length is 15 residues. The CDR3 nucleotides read TGTGCCAGTAGTAAACTAGCGTACTCCTACAATGAGCAGTTCTTC. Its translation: CASSKLAYSYNEQFF.

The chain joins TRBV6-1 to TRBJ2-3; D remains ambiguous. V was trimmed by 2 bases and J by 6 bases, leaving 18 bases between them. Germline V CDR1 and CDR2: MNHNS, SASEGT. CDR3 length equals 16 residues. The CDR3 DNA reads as TGTGCCAGCAGTGAACTCCCGACTCTACCGAGGGATACGCAGTATTTT. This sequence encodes CASSELPTLPRDTQYF.

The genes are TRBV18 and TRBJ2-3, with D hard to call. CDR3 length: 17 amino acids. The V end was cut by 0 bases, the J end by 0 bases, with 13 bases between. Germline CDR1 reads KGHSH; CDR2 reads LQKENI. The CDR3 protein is CASSPPWPTDSTDTQYF. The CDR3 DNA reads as TGTGCCAGCTCACCACCTTGGCCTACCGATAGCACAGATACGCAGTATTTT. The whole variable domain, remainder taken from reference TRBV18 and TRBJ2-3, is NAGVMQNPRHLVRRRGQEARLRCSPMKGHSHVYWYRQLPEEGLKFMVYLQKENIIDESGMPKERFSAEFPKEGPSILRIQQVVRGDSAAYFCASSPPWPTDSTDTQYFGPGTRLTVL.

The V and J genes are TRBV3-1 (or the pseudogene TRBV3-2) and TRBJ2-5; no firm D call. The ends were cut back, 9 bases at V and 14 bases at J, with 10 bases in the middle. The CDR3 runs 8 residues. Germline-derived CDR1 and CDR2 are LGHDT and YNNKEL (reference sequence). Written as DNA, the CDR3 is TGTGCCAGAAACCCCTCTTACTTC. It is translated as CARNPSYF.

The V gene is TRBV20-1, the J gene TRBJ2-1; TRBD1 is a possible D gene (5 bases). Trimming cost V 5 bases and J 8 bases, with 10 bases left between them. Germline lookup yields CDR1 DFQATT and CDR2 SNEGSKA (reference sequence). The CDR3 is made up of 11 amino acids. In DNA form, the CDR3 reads TGCAGTGCTTTACAGGAATATGAGCAGTTCTTC. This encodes CSALQEYEQFF.

The CDR3 spells CASSSPMNTEAFF. CDR3 bases: TGTGCCAGCAGTTCCCCCATGAACACTGAAGCTTTCTTT. The chain uses TRBV28 and TRBJ1-1; unclear D gene. The CDR3 consists of 13 residues. Germline V gives CDR1 MDHEN, CDR2 SYDVKM. V dropped 4 bases and J dropped 0 bases, with 6 bases sitting between them. Combining the CDR3 with reference TRBV28 and TRBJ1-1 gives the whole variable domain DVKVTQSSRYLVKRTGEKVFLECVQDMDHENMFWYRQDPGLGLRLIYFSYDVKMKEKGDIPEGYSVSREKKERFSLILESASTNQTSMYLCASSSPMNTEAFFGQGTRLTVV.

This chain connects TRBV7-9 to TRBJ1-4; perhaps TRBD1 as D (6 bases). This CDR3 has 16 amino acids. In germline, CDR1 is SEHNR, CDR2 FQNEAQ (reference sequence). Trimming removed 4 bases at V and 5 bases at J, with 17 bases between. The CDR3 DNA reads TGTGCCAGCAGCTCAATAGCCGGGGGCAAAAATGAAAAACTGTTTTTT. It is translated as CASSSIAGGKNEKLFF.

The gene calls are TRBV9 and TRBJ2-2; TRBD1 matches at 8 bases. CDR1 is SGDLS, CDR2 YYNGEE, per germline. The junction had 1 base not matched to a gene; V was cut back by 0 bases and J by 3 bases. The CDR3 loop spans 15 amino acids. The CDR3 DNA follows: TGTGCCAGCAGCGTAGGACAGGGGTACACCGGGGAGCTGTTTTTT. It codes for CASSVGQGYTGELFF.

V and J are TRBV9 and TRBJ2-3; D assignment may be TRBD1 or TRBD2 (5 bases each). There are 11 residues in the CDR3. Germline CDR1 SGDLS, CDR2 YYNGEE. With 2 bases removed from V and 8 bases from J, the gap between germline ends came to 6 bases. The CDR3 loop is CASSVGTTQYF. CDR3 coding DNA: TGTGCCAGCAGCGTGGGGACTACGCAGTATTTT.

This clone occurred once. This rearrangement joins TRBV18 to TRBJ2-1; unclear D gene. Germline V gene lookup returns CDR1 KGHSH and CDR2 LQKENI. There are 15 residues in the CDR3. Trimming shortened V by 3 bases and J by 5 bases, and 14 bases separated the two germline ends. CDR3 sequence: CASSPNRGINNEQFF. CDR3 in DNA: TGTGCCAGCTCACCTAACAGAGGAATAAACAATGAGCAGTTCTTC.

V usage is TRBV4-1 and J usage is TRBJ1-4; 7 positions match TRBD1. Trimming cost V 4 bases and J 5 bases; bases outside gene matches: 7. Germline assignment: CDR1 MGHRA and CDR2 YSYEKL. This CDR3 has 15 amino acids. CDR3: CASSRLLGQNEKLFF. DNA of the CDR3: TGCGCCAGCAGCCGTCTCCTGGGACAGAATGAAAAACTGTTTTTT.

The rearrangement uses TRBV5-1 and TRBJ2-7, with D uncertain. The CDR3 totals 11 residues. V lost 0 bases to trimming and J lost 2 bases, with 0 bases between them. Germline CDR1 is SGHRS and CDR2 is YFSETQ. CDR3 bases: TGCGCCAGCAGCTTGGCCTACGAGCAGTACTTC. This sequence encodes CASSLAYEQYF.

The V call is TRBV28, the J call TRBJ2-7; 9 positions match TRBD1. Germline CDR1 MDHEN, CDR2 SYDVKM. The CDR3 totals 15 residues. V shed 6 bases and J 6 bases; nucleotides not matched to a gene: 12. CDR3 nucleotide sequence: TGTGCCAGCAGGGAAAACAGGGGGCGCGGGCCCGAGCAGTACTTC. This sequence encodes CASRENRGRGPEQYF.

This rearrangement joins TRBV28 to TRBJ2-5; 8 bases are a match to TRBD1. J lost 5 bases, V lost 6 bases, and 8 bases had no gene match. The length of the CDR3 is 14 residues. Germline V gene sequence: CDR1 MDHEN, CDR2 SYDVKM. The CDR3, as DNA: TGTGCCAGCAGGCCTACCGGACAGGGTGAGACCCAGTACTTC. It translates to CASRPTGQGETQYF.

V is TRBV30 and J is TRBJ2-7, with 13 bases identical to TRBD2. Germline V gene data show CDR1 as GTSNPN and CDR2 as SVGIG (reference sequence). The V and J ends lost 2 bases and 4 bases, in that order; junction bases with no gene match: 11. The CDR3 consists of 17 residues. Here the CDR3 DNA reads TGTGCCTGGAGTTCATTTAGGACTAGCGGGAGTCTTTACGAGCAGTACTTC. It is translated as CAWSSFRTSGSLYEQYF.

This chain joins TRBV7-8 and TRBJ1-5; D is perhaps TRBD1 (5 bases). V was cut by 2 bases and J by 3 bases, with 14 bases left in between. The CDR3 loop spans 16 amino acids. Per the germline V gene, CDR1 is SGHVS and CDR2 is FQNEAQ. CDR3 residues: CASSLWGQTVNQPQHF. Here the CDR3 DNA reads TGTGCCAGCAGCTTATGGGGTCAGACAGTCAATCAGCCCCAGCATTTT.

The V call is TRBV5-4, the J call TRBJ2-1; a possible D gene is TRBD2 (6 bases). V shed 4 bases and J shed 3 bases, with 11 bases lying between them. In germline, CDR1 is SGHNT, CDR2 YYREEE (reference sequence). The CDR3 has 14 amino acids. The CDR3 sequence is CASSPGLLYNEQFF. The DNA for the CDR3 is TGTGCCAGCAGCCCGGGACTCCTCTACAATGAGCAGTTCTTC. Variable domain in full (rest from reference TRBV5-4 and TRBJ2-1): ETGVTQSPTHLIKTRGQQVTLRCSSQSGHNTVSWYQQALGQGPQFIFQYYREEENGRGNFPPRFSGLQFPNYSSELNVNALELDDSALYLCASSPGLLYNEQFFGPGTRLTVL.

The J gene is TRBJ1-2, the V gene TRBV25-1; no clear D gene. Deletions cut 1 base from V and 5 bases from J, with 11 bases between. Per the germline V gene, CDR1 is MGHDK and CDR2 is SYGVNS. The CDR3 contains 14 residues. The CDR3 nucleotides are TGTGCCAGCAGTGAATTCACCGGGGTTTATGGCTACACCTTC. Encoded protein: CASSEFTGVYGYTF.

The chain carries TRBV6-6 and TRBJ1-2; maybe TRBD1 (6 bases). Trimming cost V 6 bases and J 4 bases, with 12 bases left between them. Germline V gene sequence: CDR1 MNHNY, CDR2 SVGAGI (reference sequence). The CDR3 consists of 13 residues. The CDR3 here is CASSTDRPYGYTF. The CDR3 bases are TGTGCCAGCAGCACGGACAGACCCTATGGCTACACCTTC.